This T cell receptor (beta chain) was sequenced in a study of neurological immune-mediated disorders. The CDR3 totals 15 residues. V trimming: 1 base; J trimming: 8 bases; junction bases outside the gene matches: 7. Germline assignment: CDR1 SGHTA and CDR2 FQGNSA. This clonotype occurred many times. Using its own MiXCR run on the 5' RACE reads, TCRdb lists one record per CDR3 protein. The sample has 55,000 to 70,000 distinct CDR3 sequences, approximately 4.1% seen once. The chain has TRBV7-2 and TRBJ2-1, with 8 positions matching TRBD2. The source is a man aged 30-40 years with multiple sclerosis. The sample was PBMCs. CDR3 nucleotides: TGTGCCAGCAGCTTAGACGGGGGGGCTTCGGATGAGCAGTTCTTC. Residues: CASSLDGGASDEQFF.